This T cell receptor beta chain was captured by sequencing in a study of T-cell memory formation after mild COVID-19. Notes on the study in general: That cross-reactive memory joined was suggested by some responding clones appearing in pre-infection memory. Mostly located in CM and EM were contracting CD4+ clones, with contracting CD8+ clones located in EMRA.

TCRdb redid the calling of the 5' RACE reads with MiXCR, one entry per CDR3 protein. The data show 50,000 or so distinct CDR3 sequences, less than 35% seen once. Per germline, CDR1 GTSNPN and CDR2 SVGIG (reference sequence). The germline V and J ends were trimmed by 2 bases and 2 bases, with 11 bases remaining between them. CDR3 length equals 14 residues. This clonotype was observed a few times. Its antigen is as yet unknown. V and J are TRBV30 and TRBJ2-3; D ambiguous. Input material: PBMCs or a T cell subset sorted from them (not recorded which). This receptor was taken from a man younger than 35 who had mild COVID-19 (a few samples of this study predate the infection). Cell type and time point are not known. Written as DNA, the CDR3 is TGTGCCTGGAGTCTGTCCGGAACCACAGATACGCAGTATTTT. Its protein product is CAWSLSGTTDTQYF.